This T cell receptor (beta chain) originates from a study of PD-L1 blockade in urothelial cancer. As for the study in general: Of prior chemotherapy regimens, patients had received between 0 and 3. After treatment start, blood was analyzed at 3 weeks (second dose) and at 6 weeks. Median blood clonality was roughly 0.072, with around 77,000 unique TCRs. Study observations and caveats: Below-median blood TCR clonality before treatment forecast better survival.

This CDR3 comprises 14 residues. Germline V CDR1 and CDR2: SGHTS, YDEGEE. The trim removed 3 bases at V and 2 bases at J, leaving 5 bases unmatched. TCRdb keeps only in-frame clones here, not all; method: immunoSEQ multiplex PCR. The sample contains about 91,000 clones, less than 85% of which appear only once. In the case of this clone: Its matching antigen is unknown.

As for time point: peripheral blood 6 weeks after treatment start. The source was PBMCs, collected around atezolizumab (anti-PD-L1) treatment. This sequence was found in a man aged 70 or older with urothelial cancer. The chain is built from TRBV5-8 and TRBJ2-7; 7 bases agree with TRBD1. The CDR3 nucleotides are TGTGCCAGCAGCTCTTTGGGGACAGCCTACGAGCAGTACTTC. Translated: CASSSLGTAYEQYF.